A single T cell receptor (beta chain) is shown here with its context. This clonotype was seen a handful of times. No antigen is known for it. Base qualities are missing; no much larger clone stands one base away. CDR3 length: 16 amino acids, cysteine to phenylalanine. Only the CDR3 DNA is retained, 48 bases long and in frame from the first base. CDR1 and CDR2 are drawn from the germline V gene: KGHSH, LQKENI. The V and J ends are trimmed by 5 bases and 1 base, leaving 15 bases between them. Data came from an Illumina HiSeq 2500. Quantitative 5'-RACE with molecular barcodes was used to prepare TCR beta libraries. In the authors' own workflow: A new computational method, built on a probabilistic model of VDJ rearrangement, was used to identify disease-linked TCR variants. TCRdb's own reprocessing of the public reads used fastp at Q25 and MiXCR and kept productive beta chains. CDR3 protein sequences are deduplicated, and each keeps its most common genes and DNA. TCRdb, not the authors, supplied the V and J calls. In all, the sample holds 330,000 or so distinct CDR3 sequences, and around 8% of those were seen once. The ten largest clones add up to about 14% of the sample.

The source of the sample is a study of CD8 T cells in ankylosing spondylitis (TCRdb year 2017). Background on the whole study: The study set out to find disease-linked TCR variants by profiling T cell receptor beta repertoires in ankylosing spondylitis patients and healthy donors. The full study cohort comprised 25 or so ankylosing spondylitis patients and 110 or so healthy donors. Samples of peripheral blood were taken, and for ankylosing spondylitis patients, synovial fluid was collected as well. Summary of the overall study and its limitations: Some motif variants had previously been reported in the synovial fluid and blood of reactive arthritis patients, which suggests shared mechanisms of disease initiation. According to the report, matched synovial fluid samples from ankylosing spondylitis patients were significantly enriched for the disease-linked clones. A TCR beta motif made up of several highly homologous amino acid variants appeared to be characteristic of blood from ankylosing spondylitis patients. The disease-linked clones had a CD8+ phenotype and were found at relatively low frequencies in peripheral blood.

The sample consisted of blood, either unsorted or a sorted T cell fraction (not recorded which). The chain couples TRBV18 to TRBJ2-1; TRBD1 is a weak D gene call, 5 bases matching. The source is a male donor with ankylosing spondylitis. The nucleotides read TGTGCCAGCTCATCAGACAGCCCCGGTTCCTACAATGAGCAGTTCTTC. Its coded protein is CASSSDSPGSYNEQFF.